This T cell receptor (beta chain) was found in a study of blood T cells in healthy people across ages. General study results and limits: A greater number of naive CD4+ cells and higher diversity distinguished long-lived donors from aged donors. Those diversity estimates obtained from one million T cells were thought to be underestimates.

In regard to this clonotype: Its antigen is unknown.

The CDR3 length is 15 residues. V lost 4 bases to trimming and J lost 5 bases, with 13 bases between them. In germline, CDR1 is SGDLS, CDR2 YYNGEE. It was with a sample-barcoded 5' primer and a J-beta primer mix that a second PCR of roughly 7 to 12 cycles was run. Samples each returned at least 2.5 million CDR3-containing paired-end reads. One entry per CDR3 protein, called by TCRdb with MiXCR from the 5' RACE reads. The data contain approximately 790,000 distinct CDR3 sequences, 55% to 65% of them singletons. Peripheral blood was drawn, ten milliliters per donor. This clonotype originated in a man under 40 in good health. The chain joins TRBV9 to TRBJ1-6; D might be TRBD1 (6 bases). Sequences were obtained from blood. CDR3 in amino acids: CASSPKGDHNSPLHF. For the CDR3, the DNA is TGTGCCAGCAGCCCGAAGGGGGACCATAATTCACCCCTCCACTTT.